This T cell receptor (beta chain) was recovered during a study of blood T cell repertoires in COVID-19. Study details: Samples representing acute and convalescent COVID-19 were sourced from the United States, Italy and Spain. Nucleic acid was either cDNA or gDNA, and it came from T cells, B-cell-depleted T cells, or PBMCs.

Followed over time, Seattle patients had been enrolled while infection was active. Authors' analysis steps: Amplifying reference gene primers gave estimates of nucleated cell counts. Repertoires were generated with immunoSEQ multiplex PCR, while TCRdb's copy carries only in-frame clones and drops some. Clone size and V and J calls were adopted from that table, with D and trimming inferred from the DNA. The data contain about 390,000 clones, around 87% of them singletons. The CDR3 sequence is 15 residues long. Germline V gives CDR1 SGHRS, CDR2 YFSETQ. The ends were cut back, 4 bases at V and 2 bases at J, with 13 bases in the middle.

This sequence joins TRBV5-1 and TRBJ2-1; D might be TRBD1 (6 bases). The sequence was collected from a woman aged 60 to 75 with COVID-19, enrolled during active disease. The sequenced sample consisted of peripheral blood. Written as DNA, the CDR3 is TGCGCCAGCAGCATCCGACAGGACCCCTACAATGAGCAGTTCTTC. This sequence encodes CASSIRQDPYNEQFF. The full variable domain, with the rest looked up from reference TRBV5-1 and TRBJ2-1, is KAGVTQTPRYLIKTRGQQVTLSCSPISGHRSVSWYQQTPGQGLQFLFEYFSETQRNKGNFPGRFSGRQFSNSRSEMNVSTLELGDSALYLCASSIRQDPYNEQFFGPGTRLTVL.